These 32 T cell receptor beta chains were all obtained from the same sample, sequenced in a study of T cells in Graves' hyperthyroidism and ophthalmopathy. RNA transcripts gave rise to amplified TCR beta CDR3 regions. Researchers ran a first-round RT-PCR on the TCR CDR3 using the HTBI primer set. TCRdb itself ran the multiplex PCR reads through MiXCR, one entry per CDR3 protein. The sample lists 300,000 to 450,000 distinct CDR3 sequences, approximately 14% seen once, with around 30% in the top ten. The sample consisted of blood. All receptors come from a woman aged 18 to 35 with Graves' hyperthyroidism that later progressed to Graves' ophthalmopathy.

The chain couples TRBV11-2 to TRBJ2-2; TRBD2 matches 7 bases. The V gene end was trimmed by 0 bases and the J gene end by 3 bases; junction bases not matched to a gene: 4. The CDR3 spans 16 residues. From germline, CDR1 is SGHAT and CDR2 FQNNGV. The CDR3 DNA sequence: TGTGCCAGCAGCTTAGAGCCGGGACTACACACCGGGGAGCTGTTTTTT. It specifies CASSLEPGLHTGELFF.

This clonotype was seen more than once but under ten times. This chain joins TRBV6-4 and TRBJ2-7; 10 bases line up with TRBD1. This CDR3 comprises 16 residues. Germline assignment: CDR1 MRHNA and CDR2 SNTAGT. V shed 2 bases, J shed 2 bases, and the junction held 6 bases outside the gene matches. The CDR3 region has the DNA TGTGCCAGCAGTGACGCGGACAGGGGGGACGCCTACGAGCAGTACTTC. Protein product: CASSDADRGDAYEQYF.

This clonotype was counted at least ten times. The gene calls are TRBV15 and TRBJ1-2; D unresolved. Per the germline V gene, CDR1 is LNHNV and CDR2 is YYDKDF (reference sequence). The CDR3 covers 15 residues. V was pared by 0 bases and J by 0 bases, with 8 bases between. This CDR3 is CATSRDGLANYGYTF. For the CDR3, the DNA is TGTGCCACCAGCAGAGATGGGCTAGCTAACTATGGCTACACCTTC.

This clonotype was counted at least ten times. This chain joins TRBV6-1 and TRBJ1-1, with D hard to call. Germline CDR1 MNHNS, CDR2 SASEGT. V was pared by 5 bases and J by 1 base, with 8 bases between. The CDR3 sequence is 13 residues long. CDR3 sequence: CASSFHKNTEAFF. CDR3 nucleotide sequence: TGTGCCAGCAGTTTCCACAAGAACACTGAAGCTTTCTTT.

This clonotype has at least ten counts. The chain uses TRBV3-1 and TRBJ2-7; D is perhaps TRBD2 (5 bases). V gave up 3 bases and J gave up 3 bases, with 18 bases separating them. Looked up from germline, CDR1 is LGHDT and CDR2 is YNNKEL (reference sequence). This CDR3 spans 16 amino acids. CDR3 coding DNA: TGTGCCAGCAGCCAGGACTTTAATCGGGCGTACTACGAGCAGTACTTC. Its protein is CASSQDFNRAYYEQYF.

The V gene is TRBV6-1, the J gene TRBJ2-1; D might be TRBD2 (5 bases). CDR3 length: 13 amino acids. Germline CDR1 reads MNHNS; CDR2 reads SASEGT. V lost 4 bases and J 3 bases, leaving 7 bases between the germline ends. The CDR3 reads CASSGLLYNEQFF. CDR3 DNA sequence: TGTGCCAGCAGTGGACTACTCTACAATGAGCAGTTCTTC.

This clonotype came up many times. The chain's CDR3 is CSAPWGSGKSGELFF. In nucleotides, the CDR3 is TGCAGTGCCCCCTGGGGTAGCGGGAAGTCCGGGGAGCTGTTTTTT. The chain has TRBV20-1 and TRBJ2-2; 8 bases align to TRBD2. Germline CDR1 and CDR2: DFQATT and SNEGSKA (reference sequence). V was pared by 6 bases and J by 6 bases, with 12 bases of the junction left unmatched. The CDR3 has 15 amino acids.

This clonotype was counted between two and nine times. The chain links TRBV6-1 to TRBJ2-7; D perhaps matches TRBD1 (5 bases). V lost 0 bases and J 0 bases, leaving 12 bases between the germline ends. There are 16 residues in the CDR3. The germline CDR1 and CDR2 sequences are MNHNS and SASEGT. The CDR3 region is CASSEAGALSSYEQYF. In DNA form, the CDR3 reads TGTGCCAGCAGTGAAGCTGGGGCTCTGAGCTCCTACGAGCAGTACTTC.

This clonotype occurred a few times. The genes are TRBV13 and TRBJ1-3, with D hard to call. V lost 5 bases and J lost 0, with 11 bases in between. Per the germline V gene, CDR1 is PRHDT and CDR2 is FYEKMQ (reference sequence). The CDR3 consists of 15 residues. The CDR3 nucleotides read TGTGCCAGCAGCGCCCCCAGGAGCTCTGGAAACACCATATATTTT. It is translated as CASSAPRSSGNTIYF.

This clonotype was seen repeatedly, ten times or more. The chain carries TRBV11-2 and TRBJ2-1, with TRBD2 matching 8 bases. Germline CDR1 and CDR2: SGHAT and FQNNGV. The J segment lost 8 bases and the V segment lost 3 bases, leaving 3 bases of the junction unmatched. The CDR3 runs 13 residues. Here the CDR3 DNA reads TGTGCCAGCAGCTTCGGGACTAGTGATGAGCAGTTCTTC. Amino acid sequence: CASSFGTSDEQFF.

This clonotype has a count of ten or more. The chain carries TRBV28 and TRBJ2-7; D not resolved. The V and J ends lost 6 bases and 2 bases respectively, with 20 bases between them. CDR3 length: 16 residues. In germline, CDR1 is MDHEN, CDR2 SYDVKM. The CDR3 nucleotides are TGTGCCAGCAGGGACCCCGCGTGGATGCCTCCCTACGAGCAGTACTTC. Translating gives CASRDPAWMPPYEQYF.

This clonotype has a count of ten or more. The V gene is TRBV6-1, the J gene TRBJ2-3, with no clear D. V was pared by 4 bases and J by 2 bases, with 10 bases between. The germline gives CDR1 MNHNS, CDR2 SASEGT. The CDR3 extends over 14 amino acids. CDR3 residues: CASSVVGITDTQYF. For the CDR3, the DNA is TGTGCCAGCAGTGTTGTGGGGATCACAGATACGCAGTATTTT.

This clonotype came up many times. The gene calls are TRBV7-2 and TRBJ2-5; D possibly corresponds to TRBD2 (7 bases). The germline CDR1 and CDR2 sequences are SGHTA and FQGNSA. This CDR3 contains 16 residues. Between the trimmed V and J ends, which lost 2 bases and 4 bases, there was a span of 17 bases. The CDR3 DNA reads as TGTGCCAGCAGCTTAAGTCACACAGGGAGGGCAGAGACCCAGTACTTC. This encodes CASSLSHTGRAETQYF.

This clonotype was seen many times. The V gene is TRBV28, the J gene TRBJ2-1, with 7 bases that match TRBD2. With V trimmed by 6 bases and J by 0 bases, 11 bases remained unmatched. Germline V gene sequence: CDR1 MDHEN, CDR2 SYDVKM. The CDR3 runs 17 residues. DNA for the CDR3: TGTGCCAGCAGGCGAAGCGGGACCCAAAGCTCCTACAATGAGCAGTTCTTC. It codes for CASRRSGTQSSYNEQFF. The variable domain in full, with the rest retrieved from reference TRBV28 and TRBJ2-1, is DVKVTQSSRYLVKRTGEKVFLECVQDMDHENMFWYRQDPGLGLRLIYFSYDVKMKEKGDIPEGYSVSREKKERFSLILESASTNQTSMYLCASRRSGTQSSYNEQFFGPGTRLTVL.

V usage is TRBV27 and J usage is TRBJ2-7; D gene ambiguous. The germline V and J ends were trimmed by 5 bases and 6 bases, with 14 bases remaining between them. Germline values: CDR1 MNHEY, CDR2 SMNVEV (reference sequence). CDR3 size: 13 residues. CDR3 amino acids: CASSPRHSLEQYF. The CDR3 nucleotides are TGTGCCAGCAGTCCACGACATTCCCTCGAGCAGTACTTC.

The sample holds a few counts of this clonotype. CDR3 bases: TGCGCCAGCAGCCAACGGATCGCGGACTCTGGAAACACCATATATTTT. This codes for CASSQRIADSGNTIYF. This chain links TRBV4-1 with TRBJ1-3; D ambiguous. V shed 2 bases and J shed 0 bases, with 11 bases lying between them. The CDR3 consists of 16 residues. CDR1 and CDR2 from the germline V gene are MGHRA and YSYEKL.

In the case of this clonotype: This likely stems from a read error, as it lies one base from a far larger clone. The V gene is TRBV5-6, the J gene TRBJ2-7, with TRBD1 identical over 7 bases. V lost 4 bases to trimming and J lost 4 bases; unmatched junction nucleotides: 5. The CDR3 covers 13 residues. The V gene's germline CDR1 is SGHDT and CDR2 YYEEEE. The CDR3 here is CASSPGTEYEQYF. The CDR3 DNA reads TGTGCCAGCAGCCCCGGGACAGAATACGAGCAGTACTTC.

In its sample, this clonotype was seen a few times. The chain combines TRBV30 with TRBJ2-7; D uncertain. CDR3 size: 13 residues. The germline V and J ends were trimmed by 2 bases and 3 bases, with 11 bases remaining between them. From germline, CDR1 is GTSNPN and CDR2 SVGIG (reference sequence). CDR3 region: CAWSPENHYEQYF. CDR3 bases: TGTGCCTGGAGTCCTGAAAACCACTACGAGCAGTACTTC. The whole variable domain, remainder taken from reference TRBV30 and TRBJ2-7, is SQTIHQWPATLVQPVGSPLSLECTVEGTSNPNLYWYRQAAGRGLQLLFYSVGIGQISSEVPQNLSASRPQDRQFILSSKKLLLSDSGFYLCAWSPENHYEQYFGPGTRLTVT.

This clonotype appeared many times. This CDR3 reads CASSLRTSGSYNEQFF. The CDR3 DNA follows: TGTGCCAGCAGCCTCAGGACTAGCGGGAGCTACAATGAGCAGTTCTTC. The chain combines TRBV7-2 with TRBJ2-1; 13 bases map to TRBD2. The germline V gene has CDR1 SGHTA and CDR2 FQGNSA. The CDR3 runs 16 residues. V was pared by 5 bases and J by 3 bases, with 4 bases of the junction left unmatched. Complete variable domain (other parts from reference TRBV7-2 and TRBJ2-1): GAGVSQSPSNKVTEKGKDVELRCDPISGHTALYWYRQSLGQGLEFLIYFQGNSAPDKSGLPSDRFSAERTGGSVSTLTIQRTQQEDSAVYLCASSLRTSGSYNEQFFGPGTRLTVL.

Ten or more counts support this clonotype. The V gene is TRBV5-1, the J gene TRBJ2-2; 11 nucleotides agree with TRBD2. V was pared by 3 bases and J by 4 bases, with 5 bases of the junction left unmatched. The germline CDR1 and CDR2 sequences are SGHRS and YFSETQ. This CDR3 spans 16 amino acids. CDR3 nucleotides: TGCGCCAGCAGCTCGGGACTAGCGGCGGGCACCGGGGAGCTGTTTTTT. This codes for CASSSGLAAGTGELFF. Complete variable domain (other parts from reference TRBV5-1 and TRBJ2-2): KAGVTQTPRYLIKTRGQQVTLSCSPISGHRSVSWYQQTPGQGLQFLFEYFSETQRNKGNFPGRFSGRQFSNSRSEMNVSTLELGDSALYLCASSSGLAAGTGELFFGEGSRLTVL.

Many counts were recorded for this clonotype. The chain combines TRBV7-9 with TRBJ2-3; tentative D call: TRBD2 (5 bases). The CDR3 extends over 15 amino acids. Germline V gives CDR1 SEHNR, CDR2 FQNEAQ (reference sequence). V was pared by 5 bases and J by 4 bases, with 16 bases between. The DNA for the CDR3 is TGTGCCAGCAGCACGGGTTGGGGAGTCGCAGATACGCAGTATTTT. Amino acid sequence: CASSTGWGVADTQYF.

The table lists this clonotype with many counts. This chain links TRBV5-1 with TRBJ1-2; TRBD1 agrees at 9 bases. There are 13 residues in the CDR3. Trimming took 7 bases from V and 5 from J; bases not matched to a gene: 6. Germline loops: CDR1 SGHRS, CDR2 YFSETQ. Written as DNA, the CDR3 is TGCGCCAGCCAAACGACAGGGGGATATGGCTACACCTTC. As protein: CASQTTGGYGYTF. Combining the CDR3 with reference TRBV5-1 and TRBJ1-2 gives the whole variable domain KAGVTQTPRYLIKTRGQQVTLSCSPISGHRSVSWYQQTPGQGLQFLFEYFSETQRNKGNFPGRFSGRQFSNSRSEMNVSTLELGDSALYLCASQTTGGYGYTFGSGTRLTVV.

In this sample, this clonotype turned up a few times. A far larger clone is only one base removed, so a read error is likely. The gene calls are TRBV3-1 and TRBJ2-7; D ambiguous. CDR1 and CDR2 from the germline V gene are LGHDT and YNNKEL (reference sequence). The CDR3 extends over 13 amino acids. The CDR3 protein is CASSPGGSHEQYF. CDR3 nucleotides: TGTGCCAGCAGCCCTGGCGGCTCCCACGAGCAGTACTTC.

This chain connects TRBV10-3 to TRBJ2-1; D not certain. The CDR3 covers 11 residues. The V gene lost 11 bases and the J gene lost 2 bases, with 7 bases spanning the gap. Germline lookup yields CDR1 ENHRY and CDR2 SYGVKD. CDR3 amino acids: CASMAYNEQFF. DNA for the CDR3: TGTGCCTCCATGGCCTACAATGAGCAGTTCTTC.

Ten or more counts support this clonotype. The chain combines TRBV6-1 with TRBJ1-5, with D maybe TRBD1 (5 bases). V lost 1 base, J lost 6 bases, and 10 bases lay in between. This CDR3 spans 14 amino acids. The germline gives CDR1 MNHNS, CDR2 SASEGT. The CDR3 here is CASSEDWGGQPQHF. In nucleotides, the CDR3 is TGTGCCAGCAGTGAAGATTGGGGGGGTCAGCCCCAGCATTTT.

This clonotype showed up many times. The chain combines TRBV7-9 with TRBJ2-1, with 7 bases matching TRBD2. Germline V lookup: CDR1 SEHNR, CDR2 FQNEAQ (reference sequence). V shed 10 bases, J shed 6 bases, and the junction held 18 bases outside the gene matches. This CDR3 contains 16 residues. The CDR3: CAITGPTSTGGNEQFF. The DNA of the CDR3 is TGTGCCATAACCGGACCCACTAGCACGGGGGGCAATGAGCAGTTCTTC.

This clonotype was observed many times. CDR3 bases: TGTGCCAGCAGCCAAAAGAGGGAGACCCAGTACTTC. Translating gives CASSQKRETQYF. The genes are TRBV3-1 and TRBJ2-5; D not resolved. Germline V gene data show CDR1 as LGHDT and CDR2 as YNNKEL (reference sequence). This CDR3 region has 12 residues. With 2 bases removed from V and 5 bases from J, the gap between germline ends came to 6 bases.

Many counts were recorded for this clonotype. The CDR3 protein is CASSLSWGWGKTNTEAFF. The DNA of the CDR3 is TGTGCCAGCAGTTTATCTTGGGGATGGGGCAAAACGAACACTGAAGCTTTCTTT. The chain has TRBV28 and TRBJ1-1, with D possibly being TRBD1 (5 bases). Trimming pared 1 base from V and 1 base from J, leaving 19 bases between. The germline V gene has CDR1 MDHEN and CDR2 SYDVKM. The CDR3 is 18 amino acids.

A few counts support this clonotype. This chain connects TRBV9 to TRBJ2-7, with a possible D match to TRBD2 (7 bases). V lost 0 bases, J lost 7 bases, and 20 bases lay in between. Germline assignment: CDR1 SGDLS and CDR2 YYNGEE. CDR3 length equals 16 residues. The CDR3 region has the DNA TGTGCCAGCAGCGTAGGAATAGGGAGGGGGGCATATGAGCAGTACTTC. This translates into CASSVGIGRGAYEQYF.

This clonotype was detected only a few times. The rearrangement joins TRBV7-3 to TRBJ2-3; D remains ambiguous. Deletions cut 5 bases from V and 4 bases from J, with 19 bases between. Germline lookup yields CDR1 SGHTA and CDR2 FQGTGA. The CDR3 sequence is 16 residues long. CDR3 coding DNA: TGTGCCAGCAGCCTAGTCCGGGTCTCCGACCCAGATACGCAGTATTTT. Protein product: CASSLVRVSDPDTQYF.

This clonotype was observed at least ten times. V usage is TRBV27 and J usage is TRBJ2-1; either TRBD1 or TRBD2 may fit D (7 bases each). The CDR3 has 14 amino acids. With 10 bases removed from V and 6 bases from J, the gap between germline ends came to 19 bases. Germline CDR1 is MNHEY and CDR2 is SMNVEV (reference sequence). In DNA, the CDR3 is TGTGCCACCCTAAGCAGGGGGGGAGGCAATGAGCAGTTCTTC. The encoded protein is CATLSRGGGNEQFF.

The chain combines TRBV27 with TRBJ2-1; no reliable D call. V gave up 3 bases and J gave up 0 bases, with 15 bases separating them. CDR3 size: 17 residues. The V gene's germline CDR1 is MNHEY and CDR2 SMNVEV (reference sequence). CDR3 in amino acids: CASSFGIGLSSYNEQFF. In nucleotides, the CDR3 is TGTGCCAGCAGTTTCGGAATAGGGCTGAGCTCCTACAATGAGCAGTTCTTC.